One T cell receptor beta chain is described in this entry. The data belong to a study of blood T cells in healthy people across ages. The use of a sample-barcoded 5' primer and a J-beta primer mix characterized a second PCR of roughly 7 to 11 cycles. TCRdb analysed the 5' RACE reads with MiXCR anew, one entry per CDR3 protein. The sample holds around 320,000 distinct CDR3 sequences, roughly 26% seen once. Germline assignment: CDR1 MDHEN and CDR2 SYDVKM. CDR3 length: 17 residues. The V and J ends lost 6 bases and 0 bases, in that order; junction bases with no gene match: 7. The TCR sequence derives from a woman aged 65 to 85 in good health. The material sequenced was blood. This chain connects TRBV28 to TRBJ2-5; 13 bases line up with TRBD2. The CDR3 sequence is CASSRTSGSLNQETQYF. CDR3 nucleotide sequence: TGTGCCAGCAGCAGGACTAGCGGGAGTTTGAACCAAGAGACCCAGTACTTC.